The 32 T cell receptor beta chains presented below share a single source sample, sequenced in a study of early T cells in non-severe SARS-CoV-2 infection. TCRdb recomputed calls from the 5' RACE reads with MiXCR, one row per CDR3 protein. The top ten clones hold 6.4% of a sample with roughly 67,000 distinct CDR3 sequences, roughly 10% of them seen once. Source material: whole blood. These receptors were obtained from an adult who was a healthcare worker with PCR-confirmed SARS-CoV-2 infection or an uninfected control (not recorded which).

This clonotype was observed a handful of times. The chain recombines TRBV20-1 with TRBJ1-1; D is ambiguous. Per the germline V gene, CDR1 is DFQATT and CDR2 is SNEGSKA (reference sequence). V lost 3 bases and J lost 5, with 13 bases in between. CDR3 length: 13 residues. The CDR3 DNA reads as TGCAGTGCTAGGAGGGAACCGATTACTGAAGCTTTCTTT. Translating gives CSARREPITEAFF.

The table lists this clonotype with many counts. The rearrangement links TRBV7-2 to TRBJ2-1, with 11 bases identical to TRBD2. J gave up 6 bases and V 1 base, and 8 bases lay outside the gene matches. Germline V gene lookup returns CDR1 SGHTA and CDR2 FQGNSA. The CDR3 is made up of 17 amino acids. The chain's CDR3 is CASSLEFGGLAANEQFF. The CDR3 nucleotides are TGTGCCAGCAGCTTAGAATTTGGGGGACTAGCGGCCAATGAGCAGTTCTTC.

The chain recombines TRBV10-3 with TRBJ2-2; no firm D call. This CDR3 is built from 13 residues. CDR1 ENHRY and CDR2 SYGVKD come from the germline V gene. Between the trimmed V and J ends, which lost 10 bases and 4 bases, there was a span of 13 bases. CDR3 DNA: TGTGCCACGAATAGGTCACCCACCGGGGAGCTGTTTTTT. Translation gives CATNRSPTGELFF.

This clonotype was found many times. This chain uses TRBV7-9 with TRBJ1-4, with D possibly TRBD1 on 5 matching bases. V lost 4 bases to trimming and J lost 10 bases, with 16 bases between them. Germline assignment: CDR1 SEHNR and CDR2 FQNEAQ (reference sequence). The CDR3 spans 14 residues. In nucleotides, the CDR3 is TGTGCCAGCAGCTCCGGGACCGTTGACGGAAAACTGTTTTTT. This translates into CASSSGTVDGKLFF.

This clonotype has just a few counts. The chain joins TRBV12-3 or TRBV12-4 to TRBJ2-4; TRBD1 might be the D (6 bases). V dropped 6 bases and J dropped 2 bases, with 14 bases sitting between them. CDR3 length: 15 amino acids. CDR3 coding DNA: TGTGCCAGCAGCACCGATCAGGGGACCAAAAACATTCAGTACTTC. This codes for CASSTDQGTKNIQYF.

This clonotype was seen a few times. The CDR3 loop is CASSFGVNEQFF. CDR3 coding DNA: TGTGCCAGCAGCTTTGGTGTGAATGAGCAGTTCTTC. The chain joins TRBV7-8 to TRBJ2-1; D ambiguous. The CDR3 is 12 amino acids. Germline loops: CDR1 SGHVS, CDR2 FQNEAQ. The V end was cut by 3 bases, the J end by 7 bases, with 7 bases between. Filled out from reference TRBV7-8 and TRBJ2-1, the complete variable domain reads GAGVSQSPRYKVAKRGQDVALRCDPISGHVSLFWYQQALGQGPEFLTYFQNEAQLDKSGLPSDRFFAERPEGSVSTLKIQRTQQEDSAVYLCASSFGVNEQFFGPGTRLTVL.

The chain couples TRBV30 to TRBJ1-2; D perhaps matches TRBD1 (5 bases). Germline CDR1 GTSNPN, CDR2 SVGIG (reference sequence). This CDR3 has 11 residues. The V end was cut by 8 bases, the J end by 4 bases, with 11 bases between. The CDR3 loop is CAVQESYGYTF. The CDR3 coding sequence is TGTGCCGTACAGGAAAGCTATGGCTACACCTTC.

Here the CDR3 reads CASSLGPRTDNYEQYF. The CDR3 nucleotides are TGTGCCAGCAGCTTGGGTCCCCGCACCGACAACTACGAGCAGTACTTC. V and J are TRBV5-5 and TRBJ2-7, with no clear D. CDR3 length: 16 amino acids. The germline gives CDR1 SGHKS, CDR2 YYEKEE (reference sequence). V lost 0 bases and J lost 3, with 16 bases in between.

The table lists this clonotype with a few counts. The rearrangement links TRBV10-3 to TRBJ2-1; tentatively, D is TRBD2 (6 bases). Germline CDR1 reads ENHRY; CDR2 reads SYGVKD. Trimming shortened V by 7 bases and J by 0 bases, and 10 bases separated the two germline ends. The CDR3 spans 14 residues. The CDR3 DNA reads TGTGCCATCACGGGAGAGAGCTCCTACAATGAGCAGTTCTTC. It codes for CAITGESSYNEQFF.

The table lists this clonotype with many counts. The chain joins TRBV5-4 to TRBJ2-1; 10 bases map to TRBD2. J was trimmed by 10 bases and V by 4 bases; bases with no gene match: 14. This CDR3 comprises 16 residues. In germline, CDR1 is SGHNT, CDR2 YYREEE (reference sequence). This CDR3 reads CASSLGASGSLREQFF. CDR3 sequence (DNA): TGTGCCAGCAGCCTGGGGGCTAGCGGGAGTCTCCGGGAGCAGTTCTTC.

This clonotype qualifies as medium-sized. CDR3 amino acids: CASSPFEVNTEAFF. In DNA form, the CDR3 reads TGTGCCAGCAGCCCCTTTGAGGTGAACACTGAAGCTTTCTTT. The chain combines TRBV7-9 with TRBJ1-1, with unresolved D. The germline V and J ends were trimmed by 5 bases and 0 bases, with 10 bases remaining between them. Per the germline V gene, CDR1 is SEHNR and CDR2 is FQNEAQ (reference sequence). The CDR3 contains 14 residues. Full variable domain (remainder filled in from reference TRBV7-9 and TRBJ1-1): DTGVSQNPRHKITKRGQNVTFRCDPISEHNRLYWYRQTLGQGPEFLTYFQNEAQLEKSRLLSDRFSAERPKGSFSTLEIQRTEQGDSAMYLCASSPFEVNTEAFFGQGTRLTVV.

Only a few counts were recorded for this clonotype. V is TRBV20-1 and J is TRBJ2-7; 9 nucleotides agree with TRBD2. The CDR3 loop spans 13 amino acids. CDR1 and CDR2 from the germline V gene are DFQATT and SNEGSKA (reference sequence). V shed 5 bases, J shed 5 bases, and the junction held 7 bases outside the gene matches. CDR3 coding DNA: TGCAGTGCTGAGGGACTAGCAATTAACGAGCAGTACTTC. This gives the protein CSAEGLAINEQYF.

The J gene is TRBJ1-1, the V gene TRBV4-3; D gene unclear. CDR1 and CDR2 (germline): LGHNA, YSLEER. With 0 bases removed from V and 8 bases from J, the gap between germline ends came to 16 bases. This CDR3 region has 15 residues. The CDR3 sequence: CASSQDGTGRTEAFF. In DNA form, the CDR3 reads TGCGCCAGCAGCCAAGATGGAACGGGGAGAACCGAAGCTTTCTTT.

This clonotype was recorded a few times. The chain joins TRBV28 to TRBJ2-4; D is perhaps TRBD1 (5 bases). The CDR3 has 13 amino acids. The germline gives CDR1 MDHEN, CDR2 SYDVKM. V lost 5 bases to trimming and J lost 4 bases, with 9 bases between them. The CDR3 nucleotides read TGTGCCAGCAGTATTGGACAAAAAAACATTCAGTACTTC. The encoded protein is CASSIGQKNIQYF.

The chain carries TRBV6-4 and TRBJ2-1, with 9 bases matching TRBD2. The CDR3 runs to 15 residues. Losses at the gene ends were 3 bases for V and 7 bases for J; bases not matched to a gene: 7. Germline-derived CDR1 and CDR2 are MRHNA and SNTAGT. CDR3 nucleotides: TGTGCCAGCAGTGAAACGGCGGGAGGGGAGAATGAGCAGTTCTTC. Its protein product is CASSETAGGENEQFF.

This clonotype was seen only a few times. The chain recombines TRBV7-2 with TRBJ2-3; D unresolved. CDR3 length: 12 amino acids. Germline lookup yields CDR1 SGHTA and CDR2 FQGNSA. With 4 bases removed from V and 6 bases from J, the gap between germline ends came to 8 bases. CDR3 in DNA: TGTGCCAGCAGCTCGACACGGGATACGCAGTATTTT. It is translated as CASSSTRDTQYF.

The rearrangement uses TRBV20-1 and TRBJ2-5; possibly TRBD1 for D (6 bases). Looked up from germline, CDR1 is DFQATT and CDR2 is SNEGSKA (reference sequence). The CDR3 runs to 14 residues. V lost 4 bases to trimming and J lost 0 bases, with 12 bases between them. CDR3 loop: CSANPQGYQETQYF. The CDR3 bases are TGCAGTGCTAACCCGCAGGGGTACCAAGAGACCCAGTACTTC.

This clonotype has at least ten counts. This sequence joins TRBV12-3 or TRBV12-4 and TRBJ1-3; the D gene is possibly TRBD1 (5 bases). The CDR3 is 17 amino acids. V shed 6 bases and J shed 0 bases, with 18 bases lying between them. CDR3 nucleotide sequence: TGTGCCAGCAGGTTATATTTCAGGGCCTCCTCTGGAAACACCATATATTTT. Protein product: CASRLYFRASSGNTIYF.

In this sample, this clonotype turned up many times. V is TRBV4-1 and J is TRBJ2-7, with TRBD1 matching over 10 bases. The CDR3 contains 17 residues. Germline V CDR1 and CDR2: MGHRA, YSYEKL. Trimming took 1 base from V and 3 from J; bases not matched to a gene: 9. The CDR3 nucleotides read TGCGCCAGCAGCCAAGGTGTAGTAGGGACAGGGGACTACGAGCAGTACTTC. This gives the protein CASSQGVVGTGDYEQYF.

The rearrangement joins TRBV30 to TRBJ2-7; 8 positions match TRBD2. This CDR3 comprises 14 residues. The junction had 5 bases not matched to a gene; V was cut back by 3 bases and J by 1 base. Germline V gene data show CDR1 as GTSNPN and CDR2 as SVGIG (reference sequence). The CDR3 DNA reads TGTGCCTGGAGGTCAGCGGGGGCATCCTACGAGCAGTACTTC. It yields the protein CAWRSAGASYEQYF. Together with reference TRBV30 and TRBJ2-7, the CDR3 gives the full variable domain: SQTIHQWPATLVQPVGSPLSLECTVEGTSNPNLYWYRQAAGRGLQLLFYSVGIGQISSEVPQNLSASRPQDRQFILSSKKLLLSDSGFYLCAWRSAGASYEQYFGPGTRLTVT.

This clonotype has at least ten counts. The genes are TRBV27 and TRBJ2-5; unclear D gene. Germline values: CDR1 MNHEY, CDR2 SMNVEV (reference sequence). This CDR3 contains 14 residues. Trimming removed 6 bases from V and 4 bases from J, with 15 bases in between. CDR3 DNA sequence: TGTGCCAGCAGCCCCGTGGCCCTGGGAGAGACCCAGTACTTC. Its translation is CASSPVALGETQYF.

This sequence joins TRBV12-3 or TRBV12-4 and TRBJ1-1, with D possibly TRBD1 on 5 matching bases. V lost 3 bases and J 2 bases, leaving 10 bases between the germline ends. The CDR3 consists of 14 residues. As DNA, the CDR3 is TGTGCCAGCAGTTTGGTAGGGGCTAACACTGAAGCTTTCTTT. This sequence encodes CASSLVGANTEAFF.

In its sample, this clonotype was seen a few times. The J gene is TRBJ2-7, the V gene TRBV7-8; maybe TRBD2 (6 bases). Germline loops: CDR1 SGHVS, CDR2 FQNEAQ. V was trimmed by 3 bases and J by 4 bases, leaving 19 bases between them. This CDR3 has 16 residues. For the CDR3, the DNA is TGTGCCAGCAGCTTCATTTCGCTCGGGAGAGAGTACGAGCAGTACTTC. This gives the protein CASSFISLGREYEQYF.

Ten or more counts support this clonotype. The chain uses TRBV28 and TRBJ2-7; weak D call: TRBD1 (5 bases). CDR3 length equals 14 residues. Germline loops: CDR1 MDHEN, CDR2 SYDVKM. The V and J ends lost 3 bases and 4 bases respectively, with 13 bases between them. This CDR3 reads CASSFSGHGYEQYF. The CDR3 DNA follows: TGTGCCAGCAGTTTTTCAGGACACGGTTACGAGCAGTACTTC.

Ten or more counts support this clonotype. V is TRBV2 and J is TRBJ2-3; D gene unclear. Germline CDR1 reads SNHLY; CDR2 reads FYNNEI. CDR3 length: 11 residues. V lost 9 bases and J 3 bases, leaving 7 bases between the germline ends. The CDR3: CARALTDTQYF. The CDR3 coding sequence is TGTGCCAGGGCTCTGACAGATACGCAGTATTTT. The whole variable domain, filled in from reference TRBV2 and TRBJ2-3, reads EPEVTQTPSHQVTQMGQEVILRCVPISNHLYFYWYRQILGQKVEFLVSFYNNEISEKSEIFDDQFSVERPDGSNFTLKIRSTKLEDSAMYFCARALTDTQYFGPGTRLTVL.

The chain couples TRBV4-3 to TRBJ1-2, with TRBD1 identical over 9 bases. The germline V gene encodes CDR1 LGHNA and CDR2 YSLEER. The CDR3 length is 14 residues. The V segment lost 4 bases and the J segment 7 bases; nucleotides outside the gene matches: 7. CDR3 in amino acids: CASSPQDRGSGYTF. CDR3 bases: TGCGCCAGCAGCCCACAGGACAGGGGAAGTGGCTACACCTTC.

This clonotype was seen only a few times. The J gene is TRBJ2-3, the V gene TRBV11-3; D possibly corresponds to TRBD1 (5 bases). This CDR3 has 14 amino acids. Germline CDR1 reads SGHNT; CDR2 reads YENEEA. V was clipped by 1 base and J by 2 bases, with 7 bases between them. The CDR3 is CASSLGTNTDTQYF. CDR3 sequence (DNA): TGTGCCAGCAGCTTAGGGACAAACACAGATACGCAGTATTTT.

There are a few counts of this clonotype. The rearrangement uses TRBV12-3 or TRBV12-4 and TRBJ2-3; D remains ambiguous. This CDR3 region has 13 residues. V was clipped by 7 bases and J by 2 bases, with 10 bases between them. CDR3 sequence: CASTFGVTDTQYF. As DNA, the CDR3 is TGTGCCAGCACCTTTGGTGTCACAGATACGCAGTATTTT.

The V call is TRBV12-3 or TRBV12-4, the J call TRBJ2-5, with D hard to call. The germline V and J ends were trimmed by 6 bases and 7 bases, with 9 bases remaining between them. The CDR3 spans 11 residues. In DNA, the CDR3 is TGTGCCAGCAGCCCTAGAACGACCCAGTACTTC. Amino acids: CASSPRTTQYF.

A few counts support this clonotype. This rearrangement joins TRBV20-1 to TRBJ1-4; 7 bases are a match to TRBD1. Trimming removed 1 base from V and 0 bases from J; junction bases left unmatched: 2. CDR1 and CDR2 from the germline V gene are DFQATT and SNEGSKA (reference sequence). There are 15 residues in the CDR3. The CDR3 loop is CSARVGTATNEKLFF. CDR3 DNA sequence: TGCAGTGCTAGAGTAGGGACAGCAACTAATGAAAAACTGTTTTTT.

The chain is built from TRBV3-1 and TRBJ2-1; D may correspond to TRBD1 or TRBD2 (5 bases each). This CDR3 has 13 amino acids. Per the germline V gene, CDR1 is LGHDT and CDR2 is YNNKEL (reference sequence). The V end was cut by 5 bases, the J end by 6 bases, with 11 bases between. The chain's CDR3 is CASSWGRLNEQFF. DNA of the CDR3: TGTGCCAGCAGCTGGGGACGCCTCAATGAGCAGTTCTTC.

Ten or more counts support this clonotype. V and J are TRBV28 and TRBJ1-1; D unresolved. The V gene's germline CDR1 is MDHEN and CDR2 SYDVKM. This CDR3 contains 15 residues. V lost 2 bases, J lost 1 base, and 11 bases lay in between. In DNA form, the CDR3 reads TGTGCCAGCAGTTTAGTAGGTCTTACGAACACTGAAGCTTTCTTT. It is translated as CASSLVGLTNTEAFF.